This TCR beta chain was retrieved from a study of patients and donors after allogeneic stem cell transplantation (dated by TCRdb to the early 2020s). This clonotype came up many times. Its antigen is not yet known. No base quality values were provided; no much bigger clone lies one nucleotide off. Library method: RT-PCR. Sequencer: NextSeq 550. TCRdb reprocessed the public reads (quality trimming at Q25 with fastp, clone calling with MiXCR) and kept in-frame beta chains. Duplicate CDR3 protein sequences are folded into a single record with the most common DNA and genes. In this sample the table shows 920,000 or so distinct CDR3 sequences, roughly 18% of which occur a single time. The ten largest clonotypes hold 6% of the sample. Source material: blood, either unsorted or a sorted T cell fraction (not recorded which). The origin of this receptor is a human donor who was either an allogeneic HSCT recipient or a stem cell or donor lymphocyte infusion donor (not recorded which). It is not recorded whose cells these are; they may come from a transplant donor.

CDR3 region: CASNNLAGAKNEQFF. At the DNA level, the sequence is TGTGCCAGCAATAACTTAGCGGGAGCTAAAAATGAGCAGTTCTTC. The rearrangement joined TRBV12-3 or TRBV12-4 to TRBJ2-1, with TRBD2 matching 9 junction bases. The junction shows trimming of 7 bases on V and 7 bases on J, and the gene matches do not reach 11 bases of it. From the cysteine up to the phenylalanine, the CDR3 has a length of 15 residues. The entry retains the CDR3 DNA only, 45 bases that are in frame from base 1.